A single sample gave rise to the 25 T cell receptor beta chains below, sequenced in a study of T cell responses to AZD1222 COVID-19 vaccine (dated by TCRdb to the early 2020s). Preparation of the library involved the immunoSEQ multiplex PCR assay. In its TCRdb copy, this immuneACCESS table keeps in-frame sequences only and misses some clones. Where compared with another copy, unresolved V genes explain less than half of these, and the others have no known cause. Across this sample there are some 150,000 clones, with around 87% seen only once. The ten top clones hold roughly 4% of the sample. This specimen's time point label, per the study, means: about 28 days (+/-7) after the second vaccine dose. The starting material was peripheral blood, obtained 28 days after the second AZD1222 dose. These receptors were collected from an adult who received the AZD1222 COVID-19 vaccine.

This rearrangement joins TRBV27 to TRBJ2-7; 7 nucleotides align to TRBD2. The CDR3 covers 12 residues. Germline V CDR1 and CDR2: MNHEY, SMNVEV (reference sequence). After removal of 2 bases from V and 7 bases from J, the junction contained 2 bases not matched to a gene. The CDR3 protein is CASSLGGGEQYF. The CDR3 DNA sequence: TGTGCCAGCAGTTTAGGCGGGGGAGAGCAGTACTTC.

The rearrangement uses TRBV11-2 and TRBJ1-4; D not resolved. The V end was cut by 0 bases, the J end by 13 bases, with 9 bases between. Germline V gene data show CDR1 as SGHAT and CDR2 as FQNNGV. CDR3 length: 12 amino acids. CDR3 loop: CASSLESRRLFF. CDR3 sequence (DNA): TGTGCCAGCAGCTTAGAGAGCCGACGACTGTTTTTT.

This chain connects TRBV12-3 or TRBV12-4 to TRBJ1-6; unclear D gene. This CDR3 has 13 amino acids. V was clipped by 8 bases and J by 9 bases, with 14 bases between them. The CDR3 here is CASGRETLSPLHF. CDR3 nucleotides: TGTGCCAGCGGTCGCGAAACCCTTTCACCCCTCCACTTT.

V is TRBV7-8 and J is TRBJ2-2; D ambiguous. The CDR3 spans 13 residues. Trimming removed 3 bases from V and 4 bases from J, with 6 bases in between. Germline-derived CDR1 and CDR2 are SGHVS and FQNEAQ. The CDR3: CASSFIGTGELFF. CDR3 DNA sequence: TGTGCCAGCAGCTTTATTGGCACCGGGGAGCTGTTTTTT.

This chain joins TRBV30 and TRBJ1-1; no clear D. CDR3 length: 16 residues. Germline CDR1 is GTSNPN and CDR2 is SVGIG (reference sequence). The ends were cut back, 0 bases at V and 2 bases at J, with 16 bases in the middle. CDR3 sequence (DNA): TGTGCCTGGAGTGTACTAGGGAGCAGAATAAACACTGAAGCTTTCTTT. Amino acid sequence: CAWSVLGSRINTEAFF.

This chain connects TRBV5-6 to TRBJ2-1; TRBD2 is a possible D gene (5 bases). Trimming pared 2 bases from V and 4 bases from J, leaving 10 bases between. Germline V CDR1 and CDR2: SGHDT, YYEEEE. The CDR3 contains 14 residues. CDR3 nucleotides: TGTGCCAGCAGCTTTGGGCTAGCTTACAATGAGCAGTTCTTC. Its protein is CASSFGLAYNEQFF.

J is TRBJ2-2 and V is TRBV3-1 (or the pseudogene TRBV3-2); 8 bases agree with TRBD2. Unmatched junction bases numbered 10, after V lost 6 bases and J lost 7 bases. The CDR3 totals 15 residues. Germline V gene lookup returns CDR1 LGHDT and CDR2 YNNKEL (reference sequence). This CDR3 is CASRRAGAFSGELFF. The CDR3 nucleotides read TGTGCCAGCAGAAGAGCGGGGGCTTTTAGCGGGGAGCTGTTTTTT.

The table lists this clone with a few counts. The chain has TRBV5-6 and TRBJ1-3; possible D gene TRBD1, 6 bases. Trimming shortened V by 2 bases and J by 0 bases, and 15 bases separated the two germline ends. The CDR3 is made up of 17 amino acids. Per germline, CDR1 SGHDT and CDR2 YYEEEE. CDR3 in amino acids: CASSLVGQPLSGNTIYF. The DNA for the CDR3 is TGTGCCAGCAGCTTAGTAGGACAGCCGCTCTCTGGAAACACCATATATTTT.

The chain combines TRBV5-1 with TRBJ1-1; no firm D call. This CDR3 region has 13 residues. Between the trimmed V and J ends, which lost 2 bases and 2 bases, there was a span of 7 bases. The germline V gene has CDR1 SGHRS and CDR2 YFSETQ. The DNA for the CDR3 is TGCGCCAGCAGCTTAGAACACAACACTGAAGCTTTCTTT. Translated: CASSLEHNTEAFF.

The chain links TRBV10-3 to TRBJ1-2; perhaps TRBD1 as D (5 bases). The CDR3 totals 10 residues. The germline V gene encodes CDR1 ENHRY and CDR2 SYGVKD. The V end was cut by 8 bases, the J end by 6 bases, with 7 bases between. DNA of the CDR3: TGTGCCATCCGGGACGATGGCTACACCTTC. It translates to CAIRDDGYTF.

This chain connects TRBV6-5 to TRBJ2-7; no clear D gene. CDR3 length: 13 residues. Trimming shortened V by 3 bases and J by 1 base, and 7 bases separated the two germline ends. Germline V gene lookup returns CDR1 MNHEY and CDR2 SVGAGI. Written as DNA, the CDR3 is TGTGCCAGCAGTTATCTGGCTTCCTACGAGCAGTACTTC. Translation gives CASSYLASYEQYF.

V and J are TRBV5-4 and TRBJ1-3, with no clear D. The V end was cut by 3 bases, the J end by 0 bases, with 7 bases between. Germline V gene data show CDR1 as SGHNT and CDR2 as YYREEE (reference sequence). The CDR3 has 14 amino acids. Written as DNA, the CDR3 is TGTGCCAGCAGCTCCGACATCTCTGGAAACACCATATATTTT. This translates into CASSSDISGNTIYF.

The V call is TRBV6-5, the J call TRBJ2-2, with 11 bases identical to TRBD2. The CDR3 runs 14 residues. The V segment lost 8 bases and the J segment 6 bases; nucleotides outside the gene matches: 5. CDR1 and CDR2 (germline): MNHEY, SVGAGI. CDR3 sequence reads: CASDYSGGAGELFF. The CDR3 nucleotides are TGTGCCAGCGATTATAGCGGGGGGGCCGGGGAGCTGTTTTTT.

This clone appeared once. The chain carries TRBV29-1 and TRBJ2-7; D is tentatively TRBD1 or TRBD2 (6 bases each). The length of the CDR3 is 13 residues. Germline CDR1 and CDR2: SQVTM and ANQGSEA. With 5 bases removed from V and 0 bases from J, the gap between germline ends came to 11 bases. CDR3 loop: CSVLRGDSYEQYF. The CDR3 DNA reads TGCAGCGTTTTGAGGGGGGACTCCTACGAGCAGTACTTC.

The rearrangement joins TRBV5-6 to TRBJ1-6; maybe TRBD1 (5 bases). Germline V gene sequence: CDR1 SGHDT, CDR2 YYEEEE. This CDR3 is 13 amino acids long. V lost 2 bases to trimming and J lost 10 bases, with 10 bases between them. The CDR3 sequence is CASSLGAGSPLHF. The CDR3 nucleotides read TGTGCCAGCAGCTTAGGGGCCGGGTCACCCCTCCACTTT.

This chain connects TRBV19 to TRBJ1-2; 10 positions agree with TRBD1. This CDR3 comprises 14 residues. Germline trimming cut 7 bases from V and 5 bases from J; bases unmatched to any gene: 7. CDR1 and CDR2 (germline): LNHDA, SQIVND (reference sequence). The DNA for the CDR3 is TGTGCCAGTACCCGGGACAGGGGTCGATATGGCTACACCTTC. Protein: CASTRDRGRYGYTF.

J is TRBJ2-7 and V is TRBV18; D gene unclear. This CDR3 region has 13 residues. In germline, CDR1 is KGHSH, CDR2 LQKENI. V was clipped by 6 bases and J by 2 bases, with 11 bases between them. This CDR3 is CASSHPPTYEQYF. Here the CDR3 DNA reads TGTGCCAGCTCCCACCCTCCCACCTACGAGCAGTACTTC.

To note about this clone: In the same sample, other DNA sequences code for this CDR3. The V gene is TRBV20-1, the J gene TRBJ2-3, with D hard to call. This CDR3 region has 11 residues. The germline CDR1 and CDR2 sequences are DFQATT and SNEGSKA (reference sequence). Trimming shortened V by 4 bases and J by 4 bases, and 6 bases separated the two germline ends. The CDR3 sequence: CSAIRSDTQYF. The CDR3 DNA reads TGCAGTGCTATTCGTTCAGATACGCAGTATTTT.

The V gene is TRBV5-6, the J gene TRBJ1-1, with TRBD1 as a possible D gene (6 bases). The germline CDR1 and CDR2 sequences are SGHDT and YYEEEE. V was clipped by 4 bases and J by 1 base, with 14 bases between them. CDR3 length equals 15 residues. CDR3 bases: TGTGCCAGCAGCACACCTCAGACAGGGAACACTGAAGCTTTCTTT. Its translation: CASSTPQTGNTEAFF.

CDR3 sequence reads: CASSQDAGGSSYNSPLHF. CDR3 DNA: TGCGCCAGCAGCCAAGATGCTGGGGGAAGCTCCTATAATTCACCCCTCCACTTT. The chain is built from TRBV4-1 and TRBJ1-6; D possibly corresponds to TRBD1 (5 bases). The CDR3 extends over 18 amino acids. Germline V gene data show CDR1 as MGHRA and CDR2 as YSYEKL. V lost 0 bases and J lost 0, with 12 bases in between.

The chain is built from TRBV27 and TRBJ1-2; D is perhaps TRBD1 (5 bases). Germline assignment: CDR1 MNHEY and CDR2 SMNVEV (reference sequence). V gave up 4 bases and J gave up 2 bases, with 14 bases separating them. The CDR3 runs 15 residues. The CDR3 loop is CASSSRQKGNYGYTF. The DNA for the CDR3 is TGTGCCAGCAGTTCCCGACAGAAAGGGAACTATGGCTACACCTTC.

The chain employs TRBV13 and TRBJ1-2, with 9 bases aligning to TRBD1. This CDR3 region has 14 residues. Germline-derived CDR1 and CDR2 are PRHDT and FYEKMQ (reference sequence). The ends lost 4 bases at V and 7 bases at J; junction bases unmatched: 7. In nucleotides, the CDR3 is TGTGCCAGCAGCTCGGGACAGGGTTTTTTTGGCTACACCTTC. This gives the protein CASSSGQGFFGYTF.

The chain has TRBV6-5 and TRBJ2-5, with 8 bases that match TRBD1. Trimming removed 5 bases from V and 1 base from J; junction bases left unmatched: 6. There are 15 residues in the CDR3. Per the germline V gene, CDR1 is MNHEY and CDR2 is SVGAGI. CDR3 region: CASSQRTGIQETQYF. DNA of the CDR3: TGTGCCAGCAGTCAAAGGACAGGGATCCAAGAGACCCAGTACTTC.

This chain's CDR3 is CASSLGPNTEAFF. In DNA, the CDR3 is TGTGCCAGCAGTTTAGGGCCAAACACTGAAGCTTTCTTT. The chain joins TRBV12-3 or TRBV12-4 to TRBJ1-1; D ambiguous. This CDR3 comprises 13 residues. Trimming took off 1 base at V and 2 bases at J, with 5 bases between the two ends.

CDR3 coding DNA: TGTGCCAGCAGCGTAGGAGGGCAATCCTATAATTCACCCCTCCACTTT. This sequence encodes CASSVGGQSYNSPLHF. V is TRBV9 and J is TRBJ1-6; D unresolved. There are 16 residues in the CDR3. The V and J ends lost 0 bases and 1 base respectively, with 8 bases between them. The germline V gene has CDR1 SGDLS and CDR2 YYNGEE.